The sequence of this TCR beta chain was determined in a study of T cell responses to AZD1222 COVID-19 vaccine. Some clones are missing from TCRdb's copy, which holds only in-frame ones; the method was immunoSEQ multiplex PCR. The data contain approximately 94,000 clones, 70% to 90% of them singletons. The CDR3 length is 19 residues. CDR1 and CDR2 from the germline V gene are SGHRS and YFSETQ. V dropped 0 bases and J dropped 0; count of bases not matched to a gene: 9. Study results and limitations: Epitopes outside B.1.351 and B.1.1.7 mutated regions reportedly drew nearly half of spike TCRs. Among vaccine-associated CD4 TCRs, coverage spanned spike, with dominance at 160-218 and 743-854. A mostly white British donor set with more females was recruited, and clonal diversity was possibly underestimated. With two AZD1222 doses given, Spike-specific TCR breadth and depth both rose.

Details on this clone: As yet, its antigen is unknown.

This sequence was found in an adult in good health. The chain recombines TRBV5-1 with TRBJ1-1; 12 positions agree with TRBD1. This specimen consisted of peripheral blood, obtained on day 0 of MenACWY control vaccination. The CDR3 DNA reads as TGCGCCAGCAGCTTGGACGGGGACAGGGGGCTATCAGTGAACACTGAAGCTTTCTTT. Translated, it gives CASSLDGDRGLSVNTEAFF.